These 15 T cell receptor beta chains originate from one sample sequenced in a study of control samples from healthy donors and cancer patients. Clones were read by immunoSEQ multiplex PCR, and TCRdb kept only the in-frame ones, dropping some. The table records 63,000 or so clones, over 85% of them present only once. Sequenced input: PBMCs. These receptors all stem from a man aged 55-75 years with colorectal cancer.

This clone was observed a handful of times. The rearrangement joins TRBV7-9 to TRBJ1-5; D is possibly TRBD1 (5 bases). The V gene's germline CDR1 is SEHNR and CDR2 FQNEAQ (reference sequence). V was cut by 5 bases and J by 2 bases, with 13 bases left in between. CDR3 length equals 15 residues. This CDR3 reads CASSPGFSGNQPQHF. Here the CDR3 DNA reads TGTGCCAGCAGCCCAGGGTTTTCGGGCAATCAGCCCCAGCATTTT.

The chain joins TRBV12-3 or TRBV12-4 to TRBJ2-2, with D perhaps matching TRBD1 (6 bases). The CDR3 extends over 12 amino acids. The V end was cut by 5 bases, the J end by 6 bases, with 7 bases between. The CDR3 DNA reads as TGTGCCAGCAGTAACAGGGCCGGGGAGCTGTTTTTT. Amino acid sequence: CASSNRAGELFF.

The gene calls are TRBV6-5 and TRBJ1-2; D is unclear. This CDR3 contains 15 residues. CDR1 is MNHEY and CDR2 is SVGAGI in the germline V gene. V dropped 1 base and J dropped 8 bases, with 17 bases sitting between them. CDR3 region: CASSYYVTSSSGYTF. In DNA, the CDR3 is TGTGCCAGCAGTTACTATGTGACATCCTCGTCGGGCTACACCTTC.

This clone was observed a handful of times. The chain carries TRBV4-1 and TRBJ1-6; 8 nucleotides line up with TRBD1. The CDR3 is 15 amino acids. Germline CDR1 is MGHRA and CDR2 is YSYEKL. V was clipped by 4 bases and J by 8 bases; unmatched bases: 7. CDR3 coding DNA: TGCGCCAGCAGCCCCTTGGACAGGGACGATTCACCCCTCCACTTT. Amino acids: CASSPLDRDDSPLHF.

The chain recombines TRBV3-1 (or the pseudogene TRBV3-2) with TRBJ2-3; no firm D call. Trimming stripped 0 bases from V and 5 bases from J, with 12 bases between. The CDR3 has 15 residues. Germline-derived CDR1 and CDR2 are LGHDT and YNNKEL (reference sequence). CDR3 DNA sequence: TGTGCCAGCAGCCAAGATTGGGCTAGAAAAGATACGCAGTATTTT. It specifies CASSQDWARKDTQYF.

The chain has TRBV18 and TRBJ1-2; possible D gene TRBD1, 5 bases. CDR1 and CDR2 from the germline V gene are KGHSH and LQKENI. The CDR3 length is 14 residues. Trimming took 3 bases from V and 6 from J, leaving 14 bases between them. CDR3 amino acids: CASSPGAPTHGYTF. CDR3 sequence (DNA): TGTGCCAGCTCACCCGGGGCGCCGACCCATGGCTACACCTTC.

The chain links TRBV2 to TRBJ1-5; unclear D gene. Germline values: CDR1 SNHLY, CDR2 FYNNEI. The CDR3 totals 16 residues. V was pared by 5 bases and J by 5 bases, with 19 bases between. The CDR3: CASSLTTGVGYQPQHF. In DNA form, the CDR3 reads TGTGCCAGCAGTCTAACCACTGGGGTTGGGTATCAGCCCCAGCATTTT. The entire variable domain, with the rest obtained from reference TRBV2 and TRBJ1-5, is as follows: EPEVTQTPSHQVTQMGQEVILRCVPISNHLYFYWYRQILGQKVEFLVSFYNNEISEKSEIFDDQFSVERPDGSNFTLKIRSTKLEDSAMYFCASSLTTGVGYQPQHFGDGTRLSIL.

This chain links TRBV5-1 with TRBJ1-2; TRBD1 agrees at 8 bases. Unmatched junction bases numbered 5, after V lost 1 base and J lost 0 bases. Germline V gene data show CDR1 as SGHRS and CDR2 as YFSETQ. The CDR3 consists of 16 residues. For the CDR3, the DNA is TGCGCCAGCAGCTTGAGGACAGGGCAGCCTAACTATGGCTACACCTTC. As protein: CASSLRTGQPNYGYTF.

The CDR3 spells CSVEIVEAFF. DNA of the CDR3: TGCAGCGTTGAAATAGTCGAAGCTTTCTTT. J is TRBJ1-1 and V is TRBV29-1; D ambiguous. The CDR3 extends over 10 amino acids. The germline CDR1 and CDR2 sequences are SQVTM and ANQGSEA. Trimming took off 2 bases at V and 8 bases at J, with 6 bases between the two ends. Supplemented by reference TRBV29-1 and TRBJ1-1, the full variable domain reads SAVISQKPSRDICQRGTSLTIQCQVDSQVTMMFWYRQQPGQSLTLIATANQGSEATYESGFVIDKFPISRPNLTFSTLTVSNMSPEDSSIYLCSVEIVEAFFGQGTRLTVV.

In regard to this clone: This sample includes further DNA sequences coding for the same CDR3. V usage is TRBV7-8 and J usage is TRBJ2-3; TRBD2 aligns across 15 bases. The germline gives CDR1 SGHVS, CDR2 FQNEAQ. The CDR3 sequence is 16 residues long. Trimming took 5 bases from V and 9 from J; bases not matched to a gene: 9. CDR3 sequence reads: CASSQGLAGGGGTQYF. CDR3 DNA: TGTGCCAGCAGCCAGGGACTAGCGGGGGGCGGGGGGACGCAGTATTTT.

The chain recombines TRBV20-1 with TRBJ2-5, with 7 bases that match TRBD2. Germline loops: CDR1 DFQATT, CDR2 SNEGSKA (reference sequence). This CDR3 region has 11 residues. DNA of the CDR3: TGCACTCGGACTAGACAAGAGACCCAGTACTTC. As protein: CTRTRQETQYF.

The rearrangement joins TRBV5-1 to TRBJ2-5; 10 positions match TRBD1. The junction had 2 bases not matched to a gene; V was cut back by 0 bases and J by 3 bases. This CDR3 comprises 15 residues. Germline V gene sequence: CDR1 SGHRS, CDR2 YFSETQ. The CDR3 nucleotides read TGCGCCAGCAGCTTGGATGGGACAGGGGAAGAGACCCAGTACTTC. It specifies CASSLDGTGEETQYF.

The chain carries TRBV28 and TRBJ1-2; 7 positions agree with TRBD1. The CDR3 has 14 amino acids. The V gene's germline CDR1 is MDHEN and CDR2 SYDVKM. J lost 5 bases, V lost 6 bases, and 9 bases had no gene match. The CDR3: CASRLGQRTYGYTF. The CDR3 nucleotides are TGTGCCAGCAGACTGGGACAGCGAACTTATGGCTACACCTTC.

V usage is TRBV9 and J usage is TRBJ2-3, with D tentatively TRBD2 (7 bases). CDR1 and CDR2 (germline): SGDLS, YYNGEE. The germline V and J ends were trimmed by 3 bases and 1 base, with 18 bases remaining between them. This CDR3 is 17 amino acids long. The CDR3 DNA sequence: TGTGCCAGCAGCGGCCTGTCAGGGGCGGGGGGCACAGATACGCAGTATTTT. It codes for CASSGLSGAGGTDTQYF.

The V call is TRBV19, the J call TRBJ1-5, with 11 positions matching TRBD1. Germline V gene sequence: CDR1 LNHDA, CDR2 SQIVND (reference sequence). The CDR3 loop spans 14 amino acids. V lost 4 bases and J lost 6; bases outside the gene matches: 2. For the CDR3, the DNA is TGTGCCAGTAGTACGGGACAGGGGGTTCAGCCCCAGCATTTT. As protein: CASSTGQGVQPQHF.